The TCR beta chain described here comes from a study of T cells in Graves' hyperthyroidism and ophthalmopathy. Notes on the study in general: By a 13 V-J model, ophthalmopathy was set apart from stable hyperthyroidism.

Absent ophthalmopathy progression within 18 months defined stable Graves' hyperthyroidism. The source of the PBMCs was 9.5 to 10 ml of fresh peripheral blood. On this clonotype: Its specificity is not known.

RNA transcripts provided the source from which TCR beta CDR3 regions were amplified. When the TCR CDR3 underwent first-round RT-PCR, the HTBI primer set was used. A single record per CDR3 protein comes from TCRdb applying MiXCR to the multiplex PCR reads. The sample lists roughly 380,000 distinct CDR3 sequences, about an eighth occurring once. CDR3 length equals 16 residues. V dropped 1 base and J dropped 4 bases, with 18 bases sitting between them. CDR1 is SGHTS and CDR2 is YDEGEE in the germline V gene. Sample: blood. The J gene is TRBJ2-7, the V gene TRBV5-8, with D tentatively TRBD1 or TRBD2 (5 bases each). This receptor was taken from a young woman with Graves' hyperthyroidism. The CDR3 reads CASSLRGGLSLYEQYF. In nucleotides, the CDR3 is TGTGCCAGCAGCTTGAGGGGCGGACTGAGTTTATACGAGCAGTACTTC.